Following are 23 T cell receptor beta chains from one sample sequenced in a study of T cells in Graves' hyperthyroidism and ophthalmopathy. Amplified regions were TCR beta CDR3 sequences from RNA transcripts. Using the HTBI primer set, a first-round RT-PCR was run on the TCR CDR3. TCRdb processed the multiplex PCR reads anew with MiXCR; each CDR3 protein has one entry. The data hold about 530,000 distinct CDR3 sequences, with approximately 17% observed a single time. The sample taken for sequencing was blood. These receptors were taken from a woman aged 18-35 years with Graves' ophthalmopathy.

For this clonotype: An end of the junction does not agree with germline; a read error may underlie this. CDR3 DNA sequence: TGTGCCAGCTTGACAGGCCCAAACACCGGGGAGCCGTTTTTT. Residues: CASLTGPNTGEPFF. J is TRBJ2-2 and V is TRBV27, with D tentatively TRBD1 (6 bases). The V gene's germline CDR1 is MNHEY and CDR2 SMNVEV (reference sequence). The CDR3 consists of 14 residues.

This clonotype was recorded many times. The V gene is TRBV27, the J gene TRBJ1-5; 9 bases map to TRBD1. The junction had 5 bases not matched to a gene; V was cut back by 5 bases and J by 6 bases. Germline CDR1 and CDR2: MNHEY and SMNVEV (reference sequence). The CDR3 spans 14 residues. The CDR3 is CASSQGQGIQPQHF. The CDR3 nucleotides read TGTGCCAGCAGTCAAGGACAGGGGATTCAGCCCCAGCATTTT.

The chain is built from TRBV6-2 or TRBV6-3 and TRBJ2-1; 7 nucleotides agree with TRBD1. The CDR3 contains 13 residues. V was clipped by 7 bases and J by 5 bases; unmatched bases: 5. Germline V gene sequence: CDR1 MNHEY, CDR2 SVGEGT. As DNA, the CDR3 is TGTGCCAGCATCATCAGGGGGAACAATGAGCAGTTCTTC. Protein sequence: CASIIRGNNEQFF.

The J gene is TRBJ1-1, the V gene TRBV7-9; 7 bases are shared with TRBD1. Germline CDR1 SEHNR, CDR2 FQNEAQ (reference sequence). Trimming at V came to 2 bases and at J to 8 bases, leaving 5 bases not matched to a gene. CDR3 length: 13 amino acids. The CDR3 DNA reads as TGTGCCAGCAGCTTAAGGGACAGTGGGGAAGCTTTCTTT. Residues: CASSLRDSGEAFF.

This clonotype was found many times. The chain has TRBV12-3 or TRBV12-4 and TRBJ1-1; TRBD1 matches at 9 bases. The CDR3 loop spans 15 amino acids. V lost 5 bases, J lost 11 bases, and 15 bases stayed unmatched. The CDR3: CASSAAGQGGLGAFF. The CDR3 coding sequence is TGTGCCAGCAGTGCCGCGGGACAGGGCGGGCTAGGGGCTTTCTTT.

This clonotype was counted a few times. A junction end diverges from the germline sequence, so it may reflect a read error. The chain's CDR3 is CAISDFPGYNEQFF. DNA of the CDR3: TGTGCCATCAGTGATTTCCCAGGGTACAATGAGCAGTTCTTC. The chain is built from TRBV24-1 and TRBJ2-1; D possibly corresponds to TRBD1 (5 bases). The germline V gene has CDR1 KGHDR and CDR2 SFDVKD. CDR3 length: 14 amino acids.

In this sample, this clonotype turned up a few times. The chain has TRBV7-8 and TRBJ1-2; TRBD1 agrees at 7 bases. The CDR3 extends over 18 amino acids. Germline loops: CDR1 SGHVS, CDR2 FQNEAQ. Losses at the gene ends were 8 bases for V and 4 bases for J; bases not matched to a gene: 22. The CDR3 DNA reads as TGTGCCAGCTCATATACGGGACAGCAATTTTCCCCTGGCTATGGCTACACCTTC. Protein: CASSYTGQQFSPGYGYTF.

This clonotype was counted many times. CDR3 coding DNA: TGTGCCAGCAGCCCCGGACTAGCGGGGGCCTCCTACGAGCAGTACTTC. Amino acid sequence: CASSPGLAGASYEQYF. The V and J genes are TRBV7-9 and TRBJ2-7; 13 nucleotides align to TRBD2. In germline, CDR1 is SEHNR, CDR2 FQNEAQ (reference sequence). V was clipped by 5 bases and J by 0 bases; unmatched bases: 4. The CDR3 extends over 16 amino acids. The complete variable domain, with remaining parts taken from reference TRBV7-9 and TRBJ2-7, reads DTGVSQNPRHKITKRGQNVTFRCDPISEHNRLYWYRQTLGQGPEFLTYFQNEAQLEKSRLLSDRFSAERPKGSFSTLEIQRTEQGDSAMYLCASSPGLAGASYEQYFGPGTRLTVT.

There are a few counts of this clonotype. The chain has TRBV19 and TRBJ2-2, with 9 bases aligning to TRBD2. The germline CDR1 and CDR2 sequences are LNHDA and SQIVND (reference sequence). The CDR3 extends over 16 amino acids. Trimming took 4 bases from V and 6 from J; bases not matched to a gene: 9. CDR3 region: CASSTSGISFAGELFF. The CDR3 region has the DNA TGTGCCAGTAGTACTAGCGGGATCTCGTTCGCCGGGGAGCTGTTTTTT.

The chain couples TRBV28 to TRBJ2-7; 10 bases fit TRBD1. The CDR3 is made up of 16 amino acids. Looked up from germline, CDR1 is MDHEN and CDR2 is SYDVKM. V lost 5 bases to trimming and J lost 3 bases; unmatched junction nucleotides: 10. The CDR3 here is CASSTGPGQGYYEQYF. The CDR3, as DNA: TGTGCCAGCAGTACTGGTCCGGGACAGGGGTACTACGAGCAGTACTTC. The entire variable domain, with the rest obtained from reference TRBV28 and TRBJ2-7, is as follows: DVKVTQSSRYLVKRTGEKVFLECVQDMDHENMFWYRQDPGLGLRLIYFSYDVKMKEKGDIPEGYSVSREKKERFSLILESASTNQTSMYLCASSTGPGQGYYEQYFGPGTRLTVT.

The sample holds many counts of this clonotype. This chain links TRBV6-1 with TRBJ2-2, with 7 bases lining up with TRBD2. The CDR3 loop spans 17 amino acids. Germline-derived CDR1 and CDR2 are MNHNS and SASEGT. The ends lost 6 bases at V and 4 bases at J; junction bases unmatched: 14. Written as DNA, the CDR3 is TGTGCCAGCAGCTACGAAAGGGCGGGAGTTGGCACCGGGGAGCTGTTTTTT. Its protein is CASSYERAGVGTGELFF.

The sample holds many counts of this clonotype. This rearrangement joins TRBV28 to TRBJ2-3; 7 bases line up with TRBD2. Germline V gene lookup returns CDR1 MDHEN and CDR2 SYDVKM. The ends lost 6 bases at V and 4 bases at J; junction bases unmatched: 7. This CDR3 has 14 residues. The CDR3 DNA reads as TGTGCCAGCAGGGCCCGGGAGGCAGCAGATACGCAGTATTTT. Encoded protein: CASRAREAADTQYF.

In this sample, this clonotype turned up many times. The chain combines TRBV3-1 with TRBJ1-2; the D is unclear. V was clipped by 0 bases and J by 6 bases, with 2 bases between them. The CDR3 consists of 11 residues. CDR1 is LGHDT and CDR2 is YNNKEL in the germline V gene (reference sequence). Here the CDR3 reads CASSQENGYTF. The CDR3 region has the DNA TGTGCCAGCAGCCAAGAAAATGGCTACACCTTC.

This clonotype was counted ten times or more. The gene calls are TRBV30 and TRBJ1-5; D is possibly TRBD1 (5 bases). CDR3 size: 15 residues. Trimming pared 5 bases from V and 2 bases from J, leaving 16 bases between. Per the germline V gene, CDR1 is GTSNPN and CDR2 is SVGIG (reference sequence). The DNA for the CDR3 is TGTGCCTGGCCCCCTGGGGGTGAAGGCAATCAGCCCCAGCATTTT. Protein: CAWPPGGEGNQPQHF.

The genes are TRBV20-1 and TRBJ2-1; D ambiguous. V was pared by 6 bases and J by 5 bases, with 14 bases between. CDR3 length equals 13 residues. Germline V gene data show CDR1 as DFQATT and CDR2 as SNEGSKA (reference sequence). The chain's CDR3 is CSAPSPRNNEQFF. CDR3 nucleotide sequence: TGCAGTGCCCCAAGTCCTAGAAACAATGAGCAGTTCTTC.

This clonotype was detected once. CDR3 DNA: TGTGCCAGCAGTTTAAGGGGGTCGGGGGGCTACACCTTC. Translation gives CASSLRGSGGYTF. The chain is built from TRBV27 and TRBJ1-2, with D perhaps TRBD1 (6 bases). V dropped 2 bases and J dropped 8 bases, with 12 bases sitting between them. The CDR3 has 13 residues. The germline gives CDR1 MNHEY, CDR2 SMNVEV (reference sequence).

Here the CDR3 DNA reads TGTGCCAGCAGTGAAACCGAGGGGACTAGCGGGAGTGAGCAGTTCTTC. It encodes CASSETEGTSGSEQFF. The chain is built from TRBV6-1 and TRBJ2-1, with TRBD2 matching 14 bases. Germline CDR1 reads MNHNS; CDR2 reads SASEGT. The CDR3 is 16 residues long. The ends lost 2 bases at V and 9 bases at J; junction bases unmatched: 6.

This chain joins TRBV28 and TRBJ2-7; 10 bases agree with TRBD1. J was trimmed by 6 bases and V by 2 bases; bases with no gene match: 7. The CDR3 loop spans 15 amino acids. The germline V gene encodes CDR1 MDHEN and CDR2 SYDVKM. CDR3 coding DNA: TGTGCCAGCAGTTTAGAATTAGACAGGGGGCGCGAGCAGTACTTC. Protein: CASSLELDRGREQYF.

The chain carries TRBV9 and TRBJ2-3; TRBD1 aligns across 10 bases. Unmatched junction bases numbered 7, after V lost 3 bases and J lost 0 bases. The length of the CDR3 is 17 residues. The germline V gene has CDR1 SGDLS and CDR2 YYNGEE. Here the CDR3 reads CASSGRQGQGSTDTQYF. The CDR3 DNA reads TGTGCCAGCAGCGGGCGTCAGGGACAGGGGAGCACAGATACGCAGTATTTT.

This chain connects TRBV20-1 to TRBJ2-4; possibly TRBD1 for D (6 bases). The V gene's germline CDR1 is DFQATT and CDR2 SNEGSKA (reference sequence). The V and J ends lost 8 bases and 8 bases respectively, with 13 bases between them. The CDR3 is made up of 11 amino acids. The CDR3 sequence: CSPRQVDIQYF. CDR3 DNA sequence: TGCAGTCCTCGACAGGTGGACATTCAGTACTTC.

In this sample, this clonotype turned up many times. The chain couples TRBV20-1 to TRBJ2-7; the match to TRBD2 covers 7 bases. J gave up 0 bases and V 1 base, and 6 bases lay outside the gene matches. CDR3 length: 15 residues. Germline V CDR1 and CDR2: DFQATT, SNEGSKA (reference sequence). CDR3 amino acids: CSARGERGNSYEQYF. CDR3 DNA sequence: TGCAGTGCTAGAGGGGAGCGGGGCAACTCCTACGAGCAGTACTTC.

In this sample, this clonotype turned up many times. The chain employs TRBV2 and TRBJ1-6; TRBD1 agrees at 10 bases. Germline trimming cut 4 bases from V and 11 bases from J; bases unmatched to any gene: 8. Germline V gene lookup returns CDR1 SNHLY and CDR2 FYNNEI. The CDR3 has 15 amino acids. The CDR3 DNA sequence: TGTGCCAGCAGTGGGGCGGGACAGGGGTCTCCACCCCTCCACTTT. Amino acid sequence: CASSGAGQGSPPLHF.

This clonotype has at least ten counts. This chain uses TRBV12-3 or TRBV12-4 with TRBJ1-3; 9 nucleotides line up with TRBD1. This CDR3 contains 13 residues. J gave up 2 bases and V 8 bases, and 1 base lay outside the gene matches. The CDR3, as DNA: TGTGCCAGCGGGACAGGGACTGGAAACACCATATATTTT. Translated: CASGTGTGNTIYF.